This TCR beta chain was sequenced in a study of blood T cell repertoires in COVID-19. The wider study: Nucleic acid was either cDNA or gDNA, and it came from T cells, B-cell-depleted T cells, or PBMCs.

Per the original methods: Estimates of nucleated cell counts were drawn from the amplification of reference gene primers. Profiling relied on immunoSEQ multiplex PCR, and the TCRdb table lists in-frame clones only, not all of them. The D gene and trimming were derived from the DNA, and the V and J assignments and clone size from that table. Of roughly 150,000 clones in the sample, roughly 90% were seen once. Germline V gives CDR1 WSHSY, CDR2 SAAADI. This CDR3 contains 13 residues. Trimming stripped 3 bases from V and 9 bases from J, with 9 bases between. The rearrangement links TRBV10-2 to TRBJ1-6, with D perhaps matching TRBD1 (6 bases). This receptor was identified in a man aged 55 to 70 with acute or convalescent COVID-19. The sequencing sample was made of peripheral blood. CDR3 nucleotide sequence: TGCGCCAGCAGTGAAATAGGGGGTTCACCCCTCCACTTT. It specifies CASSEIGGSPLHF.